These 22 T cell receptor beta chains originate from one sample sequenced in a study of OX40 agonist ivuxolimab in advanced cancers. Sequencing was performed with immunoSEQ multiplex PCR; in TCRdb, only in-frame clones are kept and a portion is missing. The sample shows nearly 85,000 clones, just over 85% of them seen only once. Sequencing used CD4+ or CD8+ T cells sorted from blood, obtained in a trial of the OX40 agonist ivuxolimab. The receptors shown here come from an adult with an advanced solid tumor such as melanoma, head and neck, liver or kidney cancer.

V is TRBV5-1 and J is TRBJ1-1, with 8 bases fitting TRBD1. The ends lost 3 bases at V and 10 bases at J; junction bases unmatched: 8. The CDR3 covers 13 residues. Germline V gene data show CDR1 as SGHRS and CDR2 as YFSETQ. The CDR3 nucleotides read TGCGCCAGCAGCTCGCTGGACAGGGCTGGAGCTTTCTTT. Translation: CASSSLDRAGAFF.

This chain uses TRBV7-2 with TRBJ2-7, with TRBD1 matching 10 bases. The CDR3 runs to 15 residues. CDR1 and CDR2 from the germline V gene are SGHTA and FQGNSA. Trimming at V came to 2 bases and at J to 6 bases, leaving 7 bases not matched to a gene. The DNA of the CDR3 is TGTGCCAGCAGCTTACGGGGGACAGGGGAGTCCGAGCAGTACTTC. This encodes CASSLRGTGESEQYF.

V is TRBV2 and J is TRBJ1-2; D is undetermined. The CDR3 totals 14 residues. Germline V gives CDR1 SNHLY, CDR2 FYNNEI. Trimming pared 6 bases from V and 7 bases from J, leaving 18 bases between. CDR3 residues: CASRATFMKLGYTF. CDR3 DNA: TGTGCCAGCAGAGCCACTTTCATGAAACTTGGCTACACCTTC.

This clone was detected only once. This chain links TRBV27 with TRBJ1-6, with unresolved D. Looked up from germline, CDR1 is MNHEY and CDR2 is SMNVEV (reference sequence). The CDR3 sequence is 17 residues long. V gave up 5 bases and J gave up 0 bases, with 14 bases separating them. CDR3 sequence: CASSPLRGSSYNSPLHF. As DNA, the CDR3 is TGTGCCAGCAGTCCCCTTAGAGGAAGCTCCTATAATTCACCCCTCCACTTT.

J is TRBJ1-1 and V is TRBV10-3; 8 bases agree with TRBD1. The CDR3 totals 14 residues. Germline V CDR1 and CDR2: ENHRY, SYGVKD. Trimming cost V 10 bases and J 1 base; bases outside gene matches: 8. The CDR3 DNA follows: TGTGCCACTATACTGGGACAGGAGAACACTGAAGCTTTCTTT. Translated: CATILGQENTEAFF.

V is TRBV25-1 and J is TRBJ1-2, with 9 bases that match TRBD1. Trimming cost V 10 bases and J 7 bases; bases outside gene matches: 10. Germline loops: CDR1 MGHDK, CDR2 SYGVNS. CDR3 size: 13 residues. CDR3 DNA sequence: TGTGCCACTTTGGACAGGGGAGTGGGTGGCTACACCTTC. Translating it yields CATLDRGVGGYTF.

This chain uses TRBV4-2 with TRBJ2-4; the match to TRBD2 covers 11 bases. CDR1 and CDR2 from the germline V gene are LGHNA and YNFKEQ. The V and J ends lost 0 bases and 0 bases, in that order; junction bases with no gene match: 13. CDR3 length: 21 residues. CDR3 protein: CASSQDLSFGTSGLAKNIQYF. DNA of the CDR3: TGTGCCAGCAGCCAAGATCTGAGTTTTGGGACTAGCGGACTAGCCAAAAACATTCAGTACTTC.

This clone was detected a few times. This sequence joins TRBV2 and TRBJ1-1; TRBD1 matches at 8 bases. Germline V gene lookup returns CDR1 SNHLY and CDR2 FYNNEI. This CDR3 is 14 amino acids long. The V segment lost 6 bases and the J segment 8 bases; nucleotides outside the gene matches: 11. CDR3 protein: CASRTDRGAPEAFF. As DNA, the CDR3 is TGTGCCAGCAGAACAGACAGGGGAGCCCCGGAAGCTTTCTTT.

This chain connects TRBV2 to TRBJ1-1; D possibly corresponds to TRBD1 (6 bases). V was trimmed by 2 bases and J by 5 bases, leaving 12 bases between them. The CDR3 spans 14 residues. From germline, CDR1 is SNHLY and CDR2 FYNNEI. CDR3 in amino acids: CASSEQGRRTEAFF. Written as DNA, the CDR3 is TGTGCCAGCAGTGAACAGGGGCGAAGAACTGAAGCTTTCTTT.

J is TRBJ1-5 and V is TRBV19; D uncertain. Trimming pared 4 bases from V and 2 bases from J, leaving 6 bases between. The CDR3 has 13 amino acids. Germline CDR1 and CDR2: LNHDA and SQIVND (reference sequence). This CDR3 is CASSRNGNQPQHF. CDR3 coding DNA: TGTGCCAGTAGTAGAAATGGCAATCAGCCCCAGCATTTT.

V and J are TRBV18 and TRBJ1-2, with a tentative D call TRBD1 (5 bases). V was shortened by 1 base and J by 7 bases, with 13 bases between the two germline ends. CDR1 and CDR2 (germline): KGHSH, LQKENI. The CDR3 has 14 amino acids. The DNA of the CDR3 is TGTGCCAGCTCACCACAGGCCTCAAGGGGTGGCTACACCTTC. Protein product: CASSPQASRGGYTF.

V is TRBV7-9 and J is TRBJ1-2; the D gene is possibly TRBD1 (5 bases). Germline CDR1 and CDR2: SEHNR and FQNEAQ (reference sequence). Trimming shortened V by 6 bases and J by 4 bases, and 18 bases separated the two germline ends. This CDR3 region has 15 residues. CDR3 nucleotides: TGTGCCAGCAGTCGCCTTGCGGGGACCGTCTATGGCTACACCTTC. Translating gives CASSRLAGTVYGYTF.

This clone was observed a handful of times. J is TRBJ1-1 and V is TRBV30, with D hard to call. The CDR3 is made up of 11 amino acids. Trimming took 1 base from V and 8 from J, leaving 8 bases between them. The V gene's germline CDR1 is GTSNPN and CDR2 SVGIG (reference sequence). The CDR3 bases are TGTGCCTGGAGTGCGGCGGGGGAAGCTTTCTTT. Translating gives CAWSAAGEAFF.

The rearrangement links TRBV19 to TRBJ1-6; 7 nucleotides line up with TRBD1. Germline V gives CDR1 LNHDA, CDR2 SQIVND (reference sequence). CDR3 length equals 15 residues. V was pared by 5 bases and J by 7 bases, with 8 bases of the junction left unmatched. DNA for the CDR3: TGTGCCAGTAGTCATAAGGGGGCTGGCAATTCACCCCTCCACTTT. Protein sequence: CASSHKGAGNSPLHF.

This clone was detected only once. The CDR3 spells CASRVIGTGELFF. CDR3 bases: TGTGCCAGCAGGGTAATAGGCACCGGGGAGCTGTTTTTT. The genes are TRBV2 and TRBJ2-2; D uncertain. The V gene lost 6 bases and the J gene lost 4 bases, with 9 bases spanning the gap. The CDR3 consists of 13 residues. From germline, CDR1 is SNHLY and CDR2 FYNNEI.

This chain joins TRBV6-6 and TRBJ2-3, with D tentatively TRBD1 or TRBD2 (7 bases each). With 10 bases removed from V and 2 bases from J, the gap between germline ends came to 13 bases. There are 13 residues in the CDR3. Per germline, CDR1 MNHNY and CDR2 SVGAGI (reference sequence). As DNA, the CDR3 is TGTGCCAAACAGGGGAGGGTCACAGATACGCAGTATTTT. Encoded protein: CAKQGRVTDTQYF.

This clone was detected once. Here the CDR3 DNA reads TGTGCCAGCGGGGGTCAGGACAATGAGCAGTTCTTC. It encodes CASGGQDNEQFF. V is TRBV19 and J is TRBJ2-1; D might be TRBD2 (6 bases). Germline V gene lookup returns CDR1 LNHDA and CDR2 SQIVND (reference sequence). V was pared by 9 bases and J by 5 bases, with 11 bases between. The CDR3 runs 12 residues. The variable domain in full, completed from reference TRBV19 and TRBJ2-1, reads DGGITQSPKYLFRKEGQNVTLSCEQNLNHDAMYWYRQDPGQGLRLIYYSQIVNDFQKGDIAEGYSVSREKKESFPLTVTSAQKNPTAFYLCASGGQDNEQFFGPGTRLTVL.

CDR3 protein: CASSLPGRLGGELFF. Written as DNA, the CDR3 is TGTGCCAGCAGTTTACCGGGCCGCCTTGGCGGGGAGCTGTTTTTT. The chain uses TRBV28 and TRBJ2-2; no definite D call. This CDR3 spans 15 amino acids. The germline V gene encodes CDR1 MDHEN and CDR2 SYDVKM. Between the trimmed V and J ends, which lost 2 bases and 7 bases, there was a span of 14 bases.

V usage is TRBV4-1 and J usage is TRBJ2-3; tentative D call: TRBD1 (5 bases). There are 14 residues in the CDR3. The V gene lost 4 bases and the J gene lost 5 bases, with 13 bases spanning the gap. Germline assignment: CDR1 MGHRA and CDR2 YSYEKL. The CDR3 is CASSRGAAEDTQYF. The CDR3 DNA follows: TGCGCCAGCAGCCGTGGGGCGGCGGAAGATACGCAGTATTTT.

The chain carries TRBV7-8 and TRBJ2-1; TRBD2 agrees at 8 bases. The V gene's germline CDR1 is SGHVS and CDR2 FQNEAQ. The CDR3 loop spans 15 amino acids. With 2 bases clipped from V and 1 base from J, the junction kept 1 base outside the gene matches. CDR3 coding DNA: TGTGCCAGCAGCTTATTAGCGGGGTCCTACAATGAGCAGTTCTTC. Translating gives CASSLLAGSYNEQFF.

V gene TRBV2 combines with J gene TRBJ1-5, with 7 positions matching TRBD1. The CDR3 has 16 residues. V dropped 6 bases and J dropped 4; count of bases not matched to a gene: 12. Looked up from germline, CDR1 is SNHLY and CDR2 is FYNNEI. CDR3 residues: CASRGGGTAINQPQHF. The CDR3 coding sequence is TGTGCCAGCAGGGGGGGAGGGACAGCAATTAATCAGCCCCAGCATTTT.

The chain combines TRBV2 with TRBJ2-6; tentative D call: TRBD1 (6 bases). V lost 6 bases, J lost 7 bases, and 16 bases lay in between. In germline, CDR1 is SNHLY, CDR2 FYNNEI. The length of the CDR3 is 15 residues. CDR3 nucleotides: TGTGCCAGCAGGGCTACAGGGACCTCTGCCAACGTCCTGACTTTC. This codes for CASRATGTSANVLTF.